This T cell receptor beta chain was sequenced for a study of shared clonotypes between healthy human individuals. Overall study results and limits: There were few donors, and this limited the genetic and exposure-history diversity represented. The study generally estimated greater richness for naive than memory subsets.

The donor population consisted of healthy HIV-negative adults with no recent acute infections or vaccinations. Details on this clone: The antigen is undetermined.

From germline, CDR1 is LGHNA and CDR2 YSLEER. This CDR3 is built from 14 residues. Trimming took off 0 bases at V and 10 bases at J, with 13 bases between the two ends. Per the original data handling: Filtering differed because ImmunoSEQ produced junction-only sequences that carried no quality scores. The repertoire was sequenced with immunoSEQ multiplex PCR; TCRdb's copy has only in-frame clones and lacks some. D and trimming come from the DNA, and the V and J calls and clone size come from that table. The table shows around 1.5 million clones, with about 98% occurring only once. This TCR was recovered from a man under 40 in good health. The V gene is TRBV4-3, the J gene TRBJ2-1; a weak D match, TRBD1 (5 bases). The material sequenced was naive CD4+ T cells sorted from blood. Stated subset: CD45RA+ positively selected. CDR3 coding DNA: TGCGCCAGCAGCCAAGATAACATAGGGGAAGAGCAGTTCTTC. Translated: CASSQDNIGEEQFF.